This TCR beta chain came from a study of Ad26.COV2.S vaccination and SARS-CoV-2 variants (dated by TCRdb to about 2021). The study in broad terms: Vaccine-arm donors were drawn from COV1001, a multicentre, randomized, double-blind, placebo-controlled phase I-IIa trial of Ad26.COV2.S in healthy adults. Ad26.COV2.S was administered intramuscularly at a dose of 5x10^10 or 1x10^11 viral particles, either as one shot or as two shots given 56 days apart. TCRbeta repertoire sequencing served as the tool for gauging how specific and how broad the SARS-CoV-2-reactive T cell receptors were following Ad26.COV2.S vaccination. A total of approximately 32 samples were included in the TCR-sequenced set, comprising about 20 Ad26.COV2.S vaccine recipients, 5 placebo recipients and 8 SARS-CoV-2 convalescent individuals. Participants in the trial were split at random into five groups of five each, receiving low-dose or high-dose Ad26.COV2.S once or twice, or else placebo on both occasions. Investigators did not know the trial group allocation while performing experiments and assessing outcomes. General conclusions and limits of the study: The study was not powered to compare responses between vaccine doses or regimens. Compared with placebo recipients, Ad26.COV2.S recipients showed higher spike-specific TCR breadth (P = 0.0014). After vaccination, spike-specific CD8+ and CD4+ T cell responses were reported to show substantial breadth. Vaccine and placebo recipients had comparable non-spike TCR breadth, which fits with the vaccine containing only spike. The authors noted that total T cell responses may have been underestimated by the TCR breadth and depth analyses.

CDR1 SGHTA and CDR2 FQGNSA were looked up in the germline V gene. Its CDR3 holds 14 amino acids, cysteine through phenylalanine. The only DNA kept is the CDR3, 42 bases in frame from the first base. Trimming takes 6 bases from V and 6 bases from J, and the germline ends sit 16 bases apart. The immunoSEQ Assay was used to sequence TCRbeta CDR3 regions. After extraction, genomic DNA underwent amplification by bias-controlled multiplex PCR, followed by high-throughput sequencing. The authors' pipeline ran thus. To quantify the absolute abundance of each unique TCRbeta CDR3 region, sequences were collapsed and filtered. T cell fraction was estimated by normalizing TCRbeta template counts to usable DNA, with usable DNA measured through amplification of reference genes found in all nucleated cells. Repertoire TCRs were annotated as SARS-CoV-2-specific by exact matching of V gene, CDR3 amino acid sequence and J gene to a known reactive TCR set. The reference SARS-CoV-2 TCR set was obtained from MIRA and was filtered for enrichment in COVID-19-positive ImmuneCODE repertoires, whereby public or cross-reactive TCRs were removed. Drawing on the MIRA antigens, annotated TCRs were analysed further at the level of specific ORF or position within ORF. Depth was the summed frequency of annotated unique rearrangements, while breadth was defined as annotated unique rearrangements over total unique productive rearrangements. Group comparisons of TCR breadth used two-sided Wilcoxon rank-sum tests. The source is immuneACCESS, and TCRdb retained only in-frame sequences with V and J called. Part of the clones is not carried over; for the studies checked, unresolved V genes explain less than half of this, and the remainder is unexplained. V, J and clone size derive from that table, while D and trimming were established from the DNA sequence. This sample holds under 600,000 clones; roughly nine tenths were observed only once. The leading ten clones occupy 1.5% to 2% of the sample.

Per the publication, the treatment or condition label means: some 20 received Ad26.COV2.S at low or high dose, single or two shots; 5 received placebo; per-sample allocation not given. For vaccine and placebo recipients, repertoires were sequenced using samples collected on day 63 after the first injection. Cohort 1b enrolled about two dozen adults aged 18-55 years at a single site in Boston, USA, between 29 July and 7 August 2020. Ad26.COV2.S consisted of a replication-incompetent adenovirus type 26 vector by which a prefusion-stabilized SARS-CoV-2 spike protein from the original Wuhan strain was expressed. Note on this clone: Its recognized antigen is unknown. No base quality values were provided; no much bigger clone lies one nucleotide off.

The TCR was taken from a person between 18 and 59 years old who received the Ad26.COV2.S COVID-19 vaccine or a placebo. The sequencing here drew on peripheral blood, taken in a trial of Ad26.COV2.S vaccine versus placebo. Recombination joined TRBV7-2 with TRBJ2-3; the D gene is possibly TRBD2, with 6 bases matching. This receptor has the CDR3 CASRLAMGSDTQYF. At the DNA level, the sequence is TGTGCCAGCAGACTAGCTATGGGGTCGGATACGCAGTATTTT.